This T cell receptor beta chain was profiled in a study of chemoradiotherapy in HPV16-positive cancers. This clone occurred a few times. The repertoire was sequenced with immunoSEQ multiplex PCR; TCRdb's copy has only in-frame clones and lacks some. This sample yields roughly 1,100 clones, of which about nine tenths are seen a single time; under 12% belongs to the top ten. The CDR3 covers 14 residues. Germline V gene data show CDR1 as MNHNS and CDR2 as SASEGT. V shed 10 bases, J shed 7 bases, and the junction held 13 bases outside the gene matches. Sample: tumor tissue, taken from a patient who underwent chemoradiotherapy. The sequence was obtained from a human donor with HPV-associated anogenital cancer. This rearrangement joins TRBV6-1 to TRBJ2-7, with 10 bases that match TRBD1. The DNA for the CDR3 is TGTGCCATCGAGACCGGGACAGGGGCGGGGGAGCAGTACTTC. As protein: CAIETGTGAGEQYF.